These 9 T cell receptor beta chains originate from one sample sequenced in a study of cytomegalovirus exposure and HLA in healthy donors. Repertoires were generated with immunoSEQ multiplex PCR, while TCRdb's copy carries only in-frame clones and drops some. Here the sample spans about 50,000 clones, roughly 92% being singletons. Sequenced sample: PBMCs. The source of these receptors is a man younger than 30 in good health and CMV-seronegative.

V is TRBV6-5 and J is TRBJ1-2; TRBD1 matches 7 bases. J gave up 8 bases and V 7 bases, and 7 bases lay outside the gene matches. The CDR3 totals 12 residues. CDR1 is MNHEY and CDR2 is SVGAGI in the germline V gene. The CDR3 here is CASTEGAKGYTF. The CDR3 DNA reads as TGTGCCAGCACAGAGGGGGCAAAGGGCTACACCTTC.

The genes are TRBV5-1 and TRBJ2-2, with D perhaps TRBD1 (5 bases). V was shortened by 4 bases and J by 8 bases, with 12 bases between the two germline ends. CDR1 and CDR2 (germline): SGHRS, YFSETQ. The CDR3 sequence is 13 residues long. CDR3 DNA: TGCGCCAGCAGCCCGGACAATTCGGGGGAGCTGTTTTTT. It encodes CASSPDNSGELFF. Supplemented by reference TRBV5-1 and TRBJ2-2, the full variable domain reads KAGVTQTPRYLIKTRGQQVTLSCSPISGHRSVSWYQQTPGQGLQFLFEYFSETQRNKGNFPGRFSGRQFSNSRSEMNVSTLELGDSALYLCASSPDNSGELFFGEGSRLTVL.

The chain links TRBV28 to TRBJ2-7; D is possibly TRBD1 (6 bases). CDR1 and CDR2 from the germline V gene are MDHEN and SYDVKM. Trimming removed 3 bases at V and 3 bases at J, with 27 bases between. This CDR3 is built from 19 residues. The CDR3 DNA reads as TGTGCCAGCAGTTTCACAACCCACCGAATACAGGGAACGGGCTACGAGCAGTACTTC. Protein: CASSFTTHRIQGTGYEQYF.

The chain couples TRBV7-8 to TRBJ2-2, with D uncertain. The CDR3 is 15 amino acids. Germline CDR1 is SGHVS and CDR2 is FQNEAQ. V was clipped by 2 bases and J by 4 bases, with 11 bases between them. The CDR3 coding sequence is TGTGCCAGCAGCTTAACTCGGGTCGGCACCGGGGAGCTGTTTTTT. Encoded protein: CASSLTRVGTGELFF.

The CDR3 region is CASSRLAGRWETQYF. DNA of the CDR3: TGTGCCAGCAGTCGACTAGCGGGCCGTTGGGAGACCCAGTACTTC. This sequence joins TRBV2 and TRBJ2-5; 10 bases agree with TRBD2. This CDR3 contains 15 residues. V dropped 5 bases and J dropped 5; count of bases not matched to a gene: 8. Germline V gene sequence: CDR1 SNHLY, CDR2 FYNNEI.

CDR3 protein: CASKSQGAALYEQYF. The CDR3 bases are TGTGCCAGCAAGTCACAGGGGGCCGCGCTCTACGAGCAGTACTTC. The rearrangement links TRBV6-1 to TRBJ2-7; 9 bases agree with TRBD1. Unmatched junction bases numbered 10, after V lost 7 bases and J lost 3 bases. The germline V gene has CDR1 MNHNS and CDR2 SASEGT. This CDR3 spans 15 amino acids.

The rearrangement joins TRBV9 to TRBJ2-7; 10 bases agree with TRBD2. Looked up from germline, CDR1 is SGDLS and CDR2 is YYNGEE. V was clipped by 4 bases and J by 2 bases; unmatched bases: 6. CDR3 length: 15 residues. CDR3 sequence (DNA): TGTGCCAGCAGCAGCGGGACTAGCGTAACCTACGAGCAGTACTTC. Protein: CASSSGTSVTYEQYF.

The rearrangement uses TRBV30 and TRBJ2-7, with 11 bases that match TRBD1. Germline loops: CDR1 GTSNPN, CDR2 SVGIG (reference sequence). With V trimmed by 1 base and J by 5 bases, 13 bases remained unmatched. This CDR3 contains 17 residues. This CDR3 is CAWSAIPGTGGRNEQYF. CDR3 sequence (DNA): TGTGCCTGGAGTGCGATACCTGGGACAGGGGGTCGCAACGAGCAGTACTTC.

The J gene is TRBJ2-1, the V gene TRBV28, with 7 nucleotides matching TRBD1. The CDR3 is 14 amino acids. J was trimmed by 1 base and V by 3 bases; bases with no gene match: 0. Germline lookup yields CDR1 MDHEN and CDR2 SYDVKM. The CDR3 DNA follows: TGTGCCAGCAGTTTGACAGGGTCCTACAATGAGCAGTTCTTC. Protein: CASSLTGSYNEQFF.